The T cell receptor (beta chain) under discussion was sequenced for a study of T cells in Graves' hyperthyroidism and ophthalmopathy. Study-level background: Peripheral blood sampling occurred at initial diagnosis, before any treatment.

Germline V gives CDR1 MGHDK, CDR2 SYGVNS. CDR3 length: 12 amino acids. The germline V and J ends were trimmed by 5 bases and 6 bases, with 11 bases remaining between them. This clonotype has a count of ten or more. Amplified TCR beta CDR3 regions derived from RNA transcripts. During a first-round RT-PCR of the TCR CDR3, the HTBI primer set was used. TCRdb re-called the multiplex PCR reads through MiXCR, storing one row per CDR3 protein. The sample consists of under 400,000 distinct CDR3 sequences, around 18% of them appearing once. Each person with ophthalmopathy scored at least 3 on the Clinical Activity Score, reached NOSPECS grade 4 or higher, and had been ill under 3 months.

The receptor was derived from a woman aged 40-49 years with Graves' ophthalmopathy. The source material was blood. This sequence joins TRBV25-1 and TRBJ2-7, with D tentatively TRBD1 or TRBD2 (5 bases each). The CDR3 here is CASSLGVGEQYF. DNA of the CDR3: TGTGCCAGCAGTCTGGGGGTTGGCGAGCAGTACTTC.